Listed below are T cell receptor beta chains from one sample, sequenced in a study of immune heterogeneity within non-small cell lung tumors. TCRdb reanalysed the multiplex PCR reads using MiXCR and keeps one entry per CDR3 protein. The sample contains around 9,200 distinct CDR3 sequences, 31% of which appear only once. Sequences were obtained from lung tumor tissue. These receptors came from a man aged 55 to 70 with non-small cell lung cancer. Each CDR3 is given with its conserved first and last residue. Fields, in order: CDR3 DNA, CDR3 protein, clone size, D gene, J gene, V gene. A D gene is named only where the DNA matches it firmly. Part of the rows lack a size; the others show once, few, many or a class for expanded clones.

TGTGCCAGCAGTTACTCCCGAACAACAGGGAGGGGGAGTCAGCCCCAGCATTTT	CASSYSRTTGRGSQPQHF	medium-sized	-	TRBJ1-5	TRBV6-2/TRBV6-3
TGTGCCAGCATGACTCACGCGAACACCGGGGAGCTGTTTTTT	CASMTHANTGELFF	medium-sized	-	TRBJ2-2	TRBV6-1
TGTGCCAGCAGAAACACAGGGTCTGGGGCCAACGTCCTGACTTTC	CASRNTGSGANVLTF	many	-	TRBJ2-6	TRBV6-2/TRBV6-3
TGCGCCAGCAGCTTGGGGGGGGGCCCAGATACGCAGTATTTT	CASSLGGGPDTQYF	medium-sized	-	TRBJ2-3	TRBV5-1
TGCAGTGCTAGAAGACTTATTGGGGGCGTGGGGGAGGGTACTGAAGCTTTCTTT	CSARRLIGGVGEGTEAFF	-	-	TRBJ1-1	TRBV20-1
TGTGCCAGCAGCCGGACTAGCGGGAGCAGTGGGCAGTTCTTC	CASSRTSGSSGQFF	-	TRBD2	TRBJ2-1	TRBV7-9
TGTGCCAGCAGCTCCTCAACGGGGGCTACCTACGAGCAGTACTTC	CASSSSTGATYEQYF	-	-	TRBJ2-7	TRBV7-2
TGTGCCTGGAGTGGGTTTATAGCGGGAGGGCACGCAGATACGCAGTATTTT	CAWSGFIAGGHADTQYF	few	TRBD2	TRBJ2-3	TRBV30
TGTGCCAGCTCACCAGGGAGGGGCACTGAAGCTTTCTTT	CASSPGRGTEAFF	many	-	TRBJ1-1	TRBV18
TGTGCCAGCAGTGAACGGTTGGGGAAGAACACTGAAGCTTTCTTT	CASSERLGKNTEAFF	many	-	TRBJ1-1	TRBV6-1
TGTGCCAGCAGCCAAGGGACAGGGGGTAGCTACGAGCAGTACTTC	CASSQGTGGSYEQYF	many	TRBD1	TRBJ2-7	TRBV3-1
TGTGCCTGGACAGGGCACATGAACACTGAAGCTTTCTTT	CAWTGHMNTEAFF	many	-	TRBJ1-1	TRBV30
TGTGCCAGCAGTTACCCCACTAGCGGGAGGAGGGGCGAGCAGTACTTC	CASSYPTSGRRGEQYF	many	TRBD2	TRBJ2-7	TRBV6-2/TRBV6-3
TGTGCCAGCAACCCTTCGGGATTCTCCTACGAGCAGTACTTC	CASNPSGFSYEQYF	medium-sized	-	TRBJ2-7	TRBV6-1
TGTGCCAGCAGCCAGACACCGAACTACACCTTC	CASSQTPNYTF	medium-sized	-	TRBJ1-2	TRBV28
TGTGCCACCAGTGATCCGAAGTCGTCTAGCGGGAGAGGTGATGAGCAGTTCTTC	CATSDPKSSSGRGDEQFF	few	TRBD2	TRBJ2-1	TRBV24-1
TGTGCCAGCGGTTCTCCCGGACGGGCATTCTATGGCTACACCTTC	CASGSPGRAFYGYTF	-	-	TRBJ1-2	TRBV6-4
TGTGCCAGCAGCCCAGACAGGGGGCGAAGCACTGAAGCTTTCTTT	CASSPDRGRSTEAFF	medium-sized	TRBD1	TRBJ1-1	TRBV11-2
TGTGCCAGTAGGCCGGGACAGGGAGCCGATGGGGCCAACGTCCTGACTTTC	CASRPGQGADGANVLTF	many	TRBD1	TRBJ2-6	TRBV19
TGCAGCGTTGAGCCAGGGAACTATGGCTACACCTTC	CSVEPGNYGYTF	-	-	TRBJ1-2	TRBV29-1
TGTGCCAGCAGCTTAGCGATAACTGCCGGGGCCAACGTCCTGACTTTC	CASSLAITAGANVLTF	-	-	TRBJ2-6	TRBV7-8
TGCAGTGCTAGAGACGGTCCGGGACAGGTACTCCACTTT	CSARDGPGQVLHF	medium-sized	TRBD1	TRBJ1-6	TRBV20-1
TGTGCCAGCAGCCCGGGGTGGCCAGATACGCAGTATTTT	CASSPGWPDTQYF	few	-	TRBJ2-3	TRBV7-9
TGTGCCAGCAGCTTACCCCGATCCGGGGAGCTGTTTTTT	CASSLPRSGELFF	medium-sized	-	TRBJ2-2	TRBV11-2
TGCAGCGTTGAAAGGGGCGTCGGCACTGAAGCTTTCTTT	CSVERGVGTEAFF	many	-	TRBJ1-1	TRBV29-1
TGTGCCAGCAGAGGGAGCGGGAGGGCGGGAAATGAGCAGTTCTTC	CASRGSGRAGNEQFF	many	TRBD2	TRBJ2-1	TRBV6-2/TRBV6-3
TGTGCCAGCAGCTTAGATTCCGGGACATCCCACTCCTACGAGCAGTACTTC	CASSLDSGTSHSYEQYF	many	-	TRBJ2-7	TRBV7-9
TGTGCCAGCAGCTTAGGGGCAGGACAGGCAGATACGCAGTATTTT	CASSLGAGQADTQYF	-	TRBD1	TRBJ2-3	TRBV7-9
TGCGCCAGCAGCCAAGTGCAGGGGGCGATAGCAGATACGCAGTATTTT	CASSQVQGAIADTQYF	many	TRBD1	TRBJ2-3	TRBV4-3
TGTGCCACCAGCAGAATCACCTCGGTTGGAGGACCCGATACGCAGTATTTT	CATSRITSVGGPDTQYF	many	-	TRBJ2-3	TRBV15
TGTGCCAGCAGCTACGGGACAGAAGAGACCCAGTACTTC	CASSYGTEETQYF	many	TRBD1	TRBJ2-5	TRBV5-6
TGTGCCAGCTCACAGGTCGGGAGGGTCCATGAGCAGTTCTTC	CASSQVGRVHEQFF	few	TRBD2	TRBJ2-1	TRBV18
TGCAGTGCTATCCGCACTGAAGCTTTCTTT	CSAIRTEAFF	medium-sized	-	TRBJ1-1	TRBV20-1
TGTGCCAGCAGTTTAGCCGGGGTCGGTGAGACCCAGTACTTC	CASSLAGVGETQYF	many	-	TRBJ2-5	TRBV12-3/TRBV12-4
TGTGCCAGCTCACCACAGGGCGGGGACCAAGCTTTCTTT	CASSPQGGDQAFF	many	-	TRBJ1-1	TRBV18
TGCAGTGCTAGAGATGGGGTGGTCGACTTCTTC	CSARDGVVDFF	-	-	TRBJ2-1	TRBV20-1
TGTGCCAGCAGTTTATTGGTTAGCGGGGGGGCGGAGTACGAGCAGTACTTC	CASSLLVSGGAEYEQYF	-	TRBD2	TRBJ2-7	TRBV28
TGTGCCAGCAGCTTGGTTGGAGGGTCGAACACTGAAGCTTTCTTT	CASSLVGGSNTEAFF	-	-	TRBJ1-1	TRBV9
TGTGCCAGTAAGGGGGGTGGCAATCAGCCCCAGCATTTT	CASKGGGNQPQHF	many	-	TRBJ1-5	TRBV7-8
TGTGCCAGCAGTTTTCTAACAGGGGATAGTGGGGCCAACGTCCTGACTTTC	CASSFLTGDSGANVLTF	once	TRBD1	TRBJ2-6	TRBV12-3/TRBV12-4
TGCGCCAGCAGCTTGGGACAGGGTGAGACCCAGTACTTC	CASSLGQGETQYF	-	TRBD1	TRBJ2-5	TRBV5-1
TGTGCCAGCCGCAGCAGGACAGGGGGCACCTCTGGAAACACCATATATTTT	CASRSRTGGTSGNTIYF	-	TRBD1	TRBJ1-3	TRBV2